The clone carrying this T cell receptor (beta chain) was seen a handful of times. This record belongs to a study of shared clonotypes between healthy human individuals. Profiled with immunoSEQ multiplex PCR; TCRdb holds only in-frame clones, not every one. This table holds approximately 2,200,000 clones, roughly 91% found once. CD8 cells classed as naive were CD45RO-negative and positively selected for CCR7, excluding terminally differentiated effector memory CD45RA+ cells. This CDR3 contains 14 residues. Germline CDR1 GTSNPN, CDR2 SVGIG (reference sequence). V was clipped by 0 bases and J by 3 bases, with 9 bases between them.

This chain joins TRBV30 and TRBJ1-5; D gene ambiguous. Sequencing input: naive CD8+ T cells from PBMCs. The clonotype originates from a man aged 18 to 35 in good health. Some clones in this sample may be carry-over from other donors' samples. CDR3 region: CAWSVTRTNQPQHF. The CDR3 nucleotides read TGTGCCTGGAGTGTAACCAGAACCAATCAGCCCCAGCATTTT.